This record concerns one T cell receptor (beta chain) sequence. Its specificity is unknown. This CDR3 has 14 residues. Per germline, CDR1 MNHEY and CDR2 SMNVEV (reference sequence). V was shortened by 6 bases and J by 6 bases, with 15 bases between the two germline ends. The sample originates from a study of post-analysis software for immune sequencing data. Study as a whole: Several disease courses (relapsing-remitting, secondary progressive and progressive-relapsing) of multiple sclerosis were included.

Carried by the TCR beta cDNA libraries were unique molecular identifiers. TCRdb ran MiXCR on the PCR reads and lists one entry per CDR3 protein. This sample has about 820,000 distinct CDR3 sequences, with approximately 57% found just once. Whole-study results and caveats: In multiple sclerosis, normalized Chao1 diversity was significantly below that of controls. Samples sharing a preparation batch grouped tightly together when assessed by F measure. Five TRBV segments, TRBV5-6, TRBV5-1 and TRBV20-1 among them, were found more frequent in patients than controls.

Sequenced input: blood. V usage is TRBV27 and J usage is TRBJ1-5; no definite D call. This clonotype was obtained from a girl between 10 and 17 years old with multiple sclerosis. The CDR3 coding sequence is TGTGCCAGCAGCCCCGGGAATAATATTCAGCCCCAGCATTTT. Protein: CASSPGNNIQPQHF.